This T cell receptor beta chain was recovered during a study of T cell responses to AZD1222 COVID-19 vaccine (dated by TCRdb to the early 2020s). About the investigation overall: AZD1222 recipients with second doses at about 4 weeks or about 12 weeks were pooled, because spike-specific TCR depth and breadth did not differ between schedules. TCR sequencing covered fewer than 250 trial participants: about 210 given two doses of AZD1222 and 26 given two doses of MenACWY control vaccine. Trial participants were enrolled by age into 18-55, 56-69 and 70-plus year subgroups, with about 150, 27 and 61 TCR-sequenced participants respectively. Results the study describes overall, beyond this receptor: In the small 56-69-year group, the increase in depth fell short of significance, most likely because of low power. The whole spike protein was spanned by vaccine-associated CD4 TCRs, and dominant responses were seen in regions 160-218 and 743-854. Most participants were white British and females outnumbered males, and the authors suggested that clonal diversity may have been underestimated. A significant rise in spike-specific TCR breadth and depth was observed after two AZD1222 doses relative to day 0 and relative to MenACWY recipients. Reportedly, close to half of the unique spike-specific TCRs recognized epitopes lying outside the regions that are mutated in the B.1.351 and B.1.1.7 variants. Conclusions about previously exposed vaccinees are limited, since just five or six AZD1222 recipients were seropositive for SARS-CoV-2 at baseline. Because no day 14 peak-response samples were available, the repertoires could be characterized only after the peak T cell response.

The CDR3, cysteine through phenylalanine, is 15 amino acids long. The retained sequence is limited to the CDR3, 45 bases, with the frame set at the first base. V and J are truncated by 3 bases and 2 bases respectively, leaving an intervening sequence of 14 bases. The germline V gene specifies SGHRS as CDR1 and YFSETQ as CDR2. This clone was seen just once. No antigen is known for it. Per-base qualities were not stored, and no clone one base away is much larger. The CDR3 regions of human TCRbeta chains were subjected to immunosequencing. The authors processed their data as follows. TCRs in the repertoires were compared against a reference library of SARS-CoV-2-specific TCRs that had been generated with the MIRA antigen-specificity platform. Breadth meant the fraction of unique TCRs that were SARS-CoV-2-associated, whereas depth meant the fraction of total T cells that were SARS-CoV-2-associated. Using the MIRA data, each spike-specific TCR was mapped to the spike region that the TCR reacts to and placed in a CD4 or CD8 class. Log10-transformed breadth and depth values were compared by one-way ANOVA with Sidak's multiple comparisons tests. TCRdb mirrors the immuneACCESS table, restricted to in-frame sequences. Some clones are absent from its copies; in checked studies, under half trace to an unresolved V gene, and the reason for the others is unknown. From that table come the V and J calls and clone size; the DNA was used to work out D and trimming. Within this sample are some 120,000 clones, with about 80% of them counted one time only. In total, the top ten clones hold 9.4% of the sample.

The time point label corresponds to: baseline before first vaccination. Vaccinee samples came from UK trials COV001 and COV002, including a single-blind randomized controlled phase 2/3 trial of AZD1222 (ChAdOx1 nCoV-19) in healthy adults. Trial participant PBMC samples were collected at day 0 and day 28 after the second dose for TCRbeta chain sequencing. This sequence was found in an adult in good health. The source material was peripheral blood, sampled on day 0 of AZD1222 vaccination. Here the chain combines TRBV5-1 and TRBJ1-2, with the D segment identity uncertain. The CDR3 protein sequence reads: CASSSSGTVNYGYTF. The DNA sequence is given as TGCGCCAGCAGCTCCAGCGGAACAGTGAACTATGGCTACACCTTC.